This T cell receptor beta chain stems from a study of regulatory T cells in long-lasting Graves disease. Study-wide points: TRBV28 was favored in persistent disease, as were TRBJ1-2 and TRBJ2-5. Accuracy may have suffered from the small sample size.

Time point indicated: newly diagnosed GD, antithyroid drugs for less than 3 months. Construction of the TCR library relied on RNA isolated from PBMCs. With 5 bases removed from V and 10 bases from J, the gap between germline ends came to 20 bases. The germline gives CDR1 GTSNPN, CDR2 SVGIG (reference sequence). The CDR3 runs 13 residues. As for this clonotype: Its antigen is not known. A much larger clone differs from this one at a single base, so this may be a read error.

Sequencing libraries for TCR beta were prepared with iRepertoire HTBI primers and Arm-PCR of CDR3 regions. Under the authors' procedure: Identification yielded around 58 TRBV and 14 TRBJ segments across samples. TCRdb redid the calling of the multiplex PCR reads with MiXCR, one entry per CDR3 protein. These V and J calls derive from TCRdb rather than the authors' analysis. In the table there are approximately 390,000 distinct CDR3 sequences, about 17% of which are singletons. These data are also associated with another study on T cells in Graves' hyperthyroidism and ophthalmopathy.

The sample here was peripheral blood mononuclear cells (PBMCs), taken at new diagnosis, from a patient treated with antithyroid drugs. This clonotype was sampled from a woman under 30 with Graves disease. The V call is TRBV30, the J call TRBJ1-1; D perhaps matches TRBD1 (5 bases). CDR3 loop: CAWAQGRASGAFF. For the CDR3, the DNA is TGTGCCTGGGCCCAGGGCAGGGCTTCGGGAGCTTTCTTT.